This section outlines one TCR beta chain sequence together with its context. This clone's antigen is unknown. No much larger clone is present one base from it, and per-base qualities are unavailable. Using the deep immunoSEQ assay, TCR CDR3 regions were amplified from genomic DNA by multiplex PCR. Extracted genomic DNA from each cell subset was distributed evenly across all wells of several immunoSEQ 96-well plates, and each plate was treated as a replicate. For sorted subsets, each replicate PCR was loaded with about 200 ng genomic DNA, equivalent to 25,000 to 30,000 T cell genomes. The purified libraries were quantified using a Qubit 3.0 fluorometer, sized with a Bioanalyzer 2100, and then quantified again using the KAPA Library Quantification kit. Every immunoSEQ 96-well plate was sequenced on a dedicated single-read 150-cycle Illumina NextSeq 550 flow cell. The study's processing was this. Because the immunoSEQ output included only junctional sequences and no quality scores, the filtering could not be the same as the filtering used for full-length reads. To assign V/J genes and CDR3, sequences were annotated against IMGT germline references using PyIR, a Python wrapper for IgBLAST v1.9. Reads were removed for weak V/J assignments (E-value above 1e-6), missing CDR3, stop codons, out-of-frame junctions, or ambiguous translated residues. V3J clonotypes were defined as sequences sharing the same inferred V gene, J gene, and CDR3 amino acid sequence. The percentage overlap between two repertoires was calculated by dividing the number of shared unique clonotypes by the size of the smaller repertoire. Repertoire richness was assessed with RTK rarefaction, the Chao1 estimator, and Recon v2.1 estimates of unobserved clonotypes. Generation probabilities were computed with OLGA for all TCRbeta clonotypes obtained by the gDNA method from several donors. TCRdb provides this immuneACCESS table in a form limited to in-frame rearrangements. Some clones are lacking; in checked studies, under half of them reflect an unresolved V gene, and why the rest are absent is not known. The V and J calls and clone size are taken from that table; D and trimming were inferred from the DNA. In this sample the table shows 2 million to 2.5 million clones, more than 85% of which occur a single time. The ten largest clonotypes hold about 0.39% of the sample.

The data derive from a study of shared clonotypes between healthy human individuals (dated by TCRdb to 2018 to 2021). The study in broad terms: The cohort comprised a couple of women and a few men aged 18 to 49 years. Per donor, three plates each were used for CD4 naive and CD4 memory, two for CD8 naive, and one for CD8 memory. The study deeply sequenced blood TCR repertoires of several healthy adults to estimate repertoire size and the extent of clonotype sharing between individuals. Libraries were prepared and TCR repertoires were sequenced by different laboratories using diverse techniques, in order to increase sequencing depth and limit assay-specific biases. Per donor, leukapheresis produced somewhere between about 0.8 and 9 billion PBMCs. The investigation overall reported the following: The genetic and exposure-history diversity represented was limited by the small number of donors. About 4.5% of naive CD4, 3.5% of naive CD8, 2.3% of memory CD4, and over 0.35% of memory CD8 clonotypes were shared across several donors. Higher generation probabilities were observed for clonotypes shared by all four sorted-subset donors than for non-shared clonotypes. Pairwise subsampling led to the expectation that sequencing depth would affect the degree of clonotype sharing among donors. Sampling was restricted to blood, and TCR repertoires in tissue are likely to differ from TCR repertoires in blood. Estimated clonotype richness was generally larger for naive than for memory subsets. Incomplete sequencing was indicated by rarefaction of sorted-subset datasets, despite the large sequencing depth.

Healthy HIV-negative adults with no recently reported acute infections or vaccinations were included as donors. All donors were Caucasian adults living in Nashville, Tennessee, USA. CD4+ T cells were enriched by magnetic negative selection, after which naive cells were positively selected on CD45RA and the negative fraction was taken as the memory subset. After blood collection by leukapheresis, PBMCs were isolated using Ficoll-Histopaque density gradient centrifugation and then cryopreserved in the vapor phase of liquid nitrogen. Purity and quantity of every magnetically sorted T cell population were checked by analytical flow cytometry. Each sorted fraction had its genomic DNA isolated and then quantified by UV absorbance on a Nanodrop 2000c. There are 13 amino acids in the CDR3, from cysteine to phenylalanine inclusive. Only CDR3 DNA is held: 39 bases, read in frame from base 1. Trimming takes 2 bases from V and 4 bases from J, and the germline ends sit 8 bases apart. Via the germline V gene (reference sequence), CDR1 is SEHNR and CDR2 FQNEAQ.

The rearrangement combines TRBV7-9 with TRBJ1-2, with TRBD1 as a weak D call on 5 bases. The TCR originated in a man aged 18-30 years in good health. Some clones in this sample may be carry-over from other donors' samples. The sequenced sample consisted of naive CD4+ T cells from PBMCs. The cell subset or site label, read with the paper, signifies: CD45RA+ positively selected. The nucleotide sequence reads TGTGCCAGCAGCTTACCAGGGAGCTATGGCTACACCTTC. This is translated as CASSLPGSYGYTF. This CDR3, with the reference TRBV7-9 and TRBJ1-2 proteins standing in past its ends, gives the full variable domain DTGVSQNPRHKITKRGQNVTFRCDPISEHNRLYWYRQTLGQGPEFLTYFQNEAQLEKSRLLSDRFSAERPKGSFSTLEIQRTEQGDSAMYLCASSLPGSYGYTFGSGTRLTVV.